The T cell receptor (beta chain) described here comes from a study of glioma-infiltrating T cells after dendritic cell vaccination. V was pared by 6 bases and J by 5 bases, with 8 bases of the junction left unmatched. The CDR3 has 16 residues. CDR1 and CDR2 (germline): ENHRY, SYGVKD. Generated by immunoSEQ multiplex PCR, the TCRdb table keeps only in-frame clones and is missing some. The sample has tens of thousands of clones, 86% seen once; the top ten hold 15% to 19%. The sequence was obtained from a human donor with glioblastoma. This sequence joins TRBV10-3 and TRBJ2-7, with 15 bases fitting TRBD2. The source material was blood, sampled before dendritic cell vaccination. This chain's CDR3 is CAIRTGTSGGLHEQYF. The CDR3, as DNA: TGTGCCATCAGGACCGGGACTAGCGGGGGGTTGCACGAGCAGTACTTC.